Below are 18 T cell receptor beta chains sequenced from a single sample in a study of a mutant IDH1 vaccine in newly diagnosed glioma. Time point denoted: week 5, during vaccination. Doses of 300 ug of mutant IDH1 20-mer peptide were given with topical imiquimod. For these TCRs, the target antigens are not known. Profiled with immunoSEQ multiplex PCR; TCRdb holds only in-frame clones, not every one. The sample has about 53,000 clones, 84% seen once. The specimen was PBMCs, collected from a glioma patient whose treatment included an IDH1 peptide vaccine. These receptors all stem from a woman in her fifties or sixties with glioma.

The V and J genes are TRBV20-1 and TRBJ1-2; D may be TRBD1 (6 bases). Germline V lookup: CDR1 DFQATT, CDR2 SNEGSKA (reference sequence). V lost 5 bases and J lost 8, with 12 bases in between. CDR3 length: 11 amino acids. The DNA of the CDR3 is TGCAGTGCTTCCATAGACAGGGGCTACACCTTC. This gives the protein CSASIDRGYTF.

This clone was picked up one time. The chain is built from TRBV10-3 and TRBJ1-1; D is perhaps TRBD1 (6 bases). The V gene lost 6 bases and the J gene lost 4 bases, with 15 bases spanning the gap. The CDR3 contains 14 residues. Per germline, CDR1 ENHRY and CDR2 SYGVKD. CDR3 coding DNA: TGTGCCATCAGGGTCTCCGGGGGCCCCACTGAAGCTTTCTTT. Translation gives CAIRVSGGPTEAFF.

The chain links TRBV5-6 to TRBJ2-1; a possible D gene is TRBD1 (6 bases). Germline V lookup: CDR1 SGHDT, CDR2 YYEEEE. V was clipped by 2 bases and J by 7 bases, with 10 bases between them. This CDR3 region has 13 residues. The CDR3 region is CASSFLTGNEQFF. DNA for the CDR3: TGTGCCAGCAGCTTCCTCACAGGGAATGAGCAGTTCTTC.

The chain carries TRBV5-1 and TRBJ1-1, with D tentatively TRBD1 (6 bases). CDR1 is SGHRS and CDR2 is YFSETQ in the germline V gene. Trimming removed 7 bases at V and 0 bases at J, with 16 bases between. This CDR3 comprises 15 residues. The CDR3 DNA sequence: TGCGCCAGCCGTTTCCTAGGGGGGATGAACACTGAAGCTTTCTTT. Protein: CASRFLGGMNTEAFF.

The gene calls are TRBV5-4 and TRBJ1-2; D perhaps matches TRBD1 (5 bases). Germline loops: CDR1 SGHNT, CDR2 YYREEE (reference sequence). Trimming took off 1 base at V and 7 bases at J, with 17 bases between the two ends. This CDR3 is built from 15 residues. The CDR3 region has the DNA TGTGCCAGCAGCTTGTTCGGGGCACCTAAGAGTGGCTACACCTTC. Its protein product is CASSLFGAPKSGYTF.

CDR3 nucleotide sequence: TGTGCCAGCAGTTTACCGGGACAGGGCACCTACGAGCAGTACTTC. It specifies CASSLPGQGTYEQYF. The rearrangement uses TRBV27 and TRBJ2-7; TRBD1 agrees at 9 bases. Germline trimming cut 2 bases from V and 2 bases from J; bases unmatched to any gene: 4. Germline CDR1 MNHEY, CDR2 SMNVEV (reference sequence). This CDR3 comprises 15 residues.

The table lists this clone with a few counts. The rearrangement joins TRBV2 to TRBJ2-2, with D unresolved. Trimming removed 6 bases from V and 6 bases from J, with 5 bases in between. CDR3 length: 11 residues. Germline loops: CDR1 SNHLY, CDR2 FYNNEI. The CDR3 is CASRIAGELFF. CDR3 nucleotides: TGTGCCAGCAGGATAGCCGGGGAGCTGTTTTTT.

The chain is built from TRBV5-1 and TRBJ1-2; the match to TRBD1 covers 9 bases. Germline loops: CDR1 SGHRS, CDR2 YFSETQ. CDR3 length: 15 amino acids. V gave up 6 bases and J gave up 3 bases; unmatched junction bases: 9. The CDR3 reads CASNPGTGSDYGYTF. The CDR3 DNA sequence: TGCGCCAGCAACCCCGGGACAGGGTCGGACTATGGCTACACCTTC.

This chain connects TRBV7-9 to TRBJ2-1, with 9 nucleotides matching TRBD2. After removal of 5 bases from V and 7 bases from J, the junction contained 9 bases not matched to a gene. Germline loops: CDR1 SEHNR, CDR2 FQNEAQ (reference sequence). The CDR3 length is 15 residues. CDR3 loop: CASSGGGGAGNEQFF. CDR3 coding DNA: TGTGCCAGCAGCGGCGGCGGGGGGGCCGGGAATGAGCAGTTCTTC. Complete variable domain (other parts from reference TRBV7-9 and TRBJ2-1): DTGVSQNPRHKITKRGQNVTFRCDPISEHNRLYWYRQTLGQGPEFLTYFQNEAQLEKSRLLSDRFSAERPKGSFSTLEIQRTEQGDSAMYLCASSGGGGAGNEQFFGPGTRLTVL.

This chain joins TRBV27 and TRBJ2-5; 12 bases are shared with TRBD2. The CDR3 extends over 16 amino acids. Germline assignment: CDR1 MNHEY and CDR2 SMNVEV (reference sequence). The J segment lost 5 bases and the V segment lost 8 bases, leaving 12 bases of the junction unmatched. CDR3 nucleotide sequence: TGTGCCAGCTCCAAAGGACTAGCGGGGATTGGGGAGACCCAGTACTTC. Encoded protein: CASSKGLAGIGETQYF.

V usage is TRBV6-5 and J usage is TRBJ2-1, with unresolved D. Germline CDR1 MNHEY, CDR2 SVGAGI. V gave up 7 bases and J gave up 3 bases, with 7 bases separating them. This CDR3 spans 12 amino acids. CDR3 nucleotides: TGTGCCAGCAAGGCTAGCTACAATGAGCAGTTCTTC. This sequence encodes CASKASYNEQFF.

This clone has just one count. The CDR3 DNA is TGTGCCAGCCGAGCAGGGGGCAGCGGGGGCAATCAGCCCCAGCATTTT. Its translation: CASRAGGSGGNQPQHF. The rearrangement uses TRBV2 and TRBJ1-5, with 8 bases lining up with TRBD1. The CDR3 totals 16 residues. J gave up 2 bases and V 8 bases, and 11 bases lay outside the gene matches. Germline CDR1 and CDR2: SNHLY and FYNNEI.

The V gene is TRBV7-8, the J gene TRBJ1-6; 9 nucleotides agree with TRBD1. Looked up from germline, CDR1 is SGHVS and CDR2 is FQNEAQ. The length of the CDR3 is 15 residues. With V trimmed by 5 bases and J by 7 bases, 6 bases remained unmatched. The CDR3 DNA reads TGTGCCAGCAGCACCCAGACAGGGGGGAATTCACCCCTCCACTTT. It codes for CASSTQTGGNSPLHF.

The CDR3 nucleotides read TGCAGCGTTGACCTGGGGGCGCTCAGCAATGAGCAGTTCTTC. Protein: CSVDLGALSNEQFF. The V and J genes are TRBV29-1 and TRBJ2-1, with D tentatively TRBD1 (6 bases). Germline lookup yields CDR1 SQVTM and CDR2 ANQGSEA. V was pared by 3 bases and J by 6 bases, with 15 bases between. This CDR3 is built from 14 residues.

The chain joins TRBV5-4 to TRBJ2-1; D might be TRBD1 or TRBD2, each matching 5 bases. V was pared by 4 bases and J by 0 bases, with 11 bases between. The CDR3 loop spans 15 amino acids. Germline CDR1 is SGHNT and CDR2 is YYREEE (reference sequence). CDR3: CASSPGTSSYNEQFF. DNA of the CDR3: TGTGCCAGCAGCCCGGGGACGAGCTCCTACAATGAGCAGTTCTTC. Drawing the rest from reference TRBV5-4 and TRBJ2-1, the complete variable domain is ETGVTQSPTHLIKTRGQQVTLRCSSQSGHNTVSWYQQALGQGPQFIFQYYREEENGRGNFPPRFSGLQFPNYSSELNVNALELDDSALYLCASSPGTSSYNEQFFGPGTRLTVL.

This chain joins TRBV6-6 and TRBJ1-5; D possibly corresponds to TRBD1 (5 bases). There are 13 residues in the CDR3. The V and J ends lost 7 bases and 2 bases respectively, with 9 bases between them. CDR1 and CDR2 from the germline V gene are MNHNY and SVGAGI (reference sequence). CDR3 nucleotide sequence: TGTGCCAGCATAGGAGGGGGCAATCAGCCCCAGCATTTT. This encodes CASIGGGNQPQHF.

The V call is TRBV7-2, the J call TRBJ1-6; unclear D gene. Trimming took 2 bases from V and 1 from J, leaving 9 bases between them. Germline CDR1 is SGHTA and CDR2 is FQGNSA. CDR3 size: 16 residues. The CDR3 sequence is CASSLSLGSYNSPLHF. The DNA for the CDR3 is TGTGCCAGCAGCTTATCCCTAGGGTCCTATAATTCACCCCTCCACTTT.

This chain uses TRBV30 with TRBJ1-4; D is undetermined. From germline, CDR1 is GTSNPN and CDR2 SVGIG (reference sequence). The CDR3 is made up of 13 amino acids. The V end lost 7 bases, the J end lost 0 bases, and 9 bases lay between the germline ends. The CDR3 coding sequence is TGTGCCTATATGGACCCAACTAATGAAAAACTGTTTTTT. This gives the protein CAYMDPTNEKLFF.